Listed below are T cell receptor beta chains from one sample, sequenced in a study of blood T cell repertoires in COVID-19. Measured with immunoSEQ multiplex PCR; TCRdb has only the in-frame clones, and not every one. The profile shows approximately 100,000 clones, roughly 80% of them singletons. The sample comprised peripheral blood. The source of these receptors is a woman of 80 years or more with acute or convalescent COVID-19. CDR3s include the opening cysteine and the closing phenylalanine or tryptophan. D genes are given only for firm matches. Not all rows give a size; the values are once, few, many and, for expanded clones, a class.

CDR3aa: CASSPAGGLGSGANVLTF
CDR3nt: TGCGCCAGCAGCCCCGCCGGGGGTCTTGGCTCTGGGGCCAACGTCCTGACTTTC
abundance: NA
j_gene: TRBJ2-6
d_gene: NA
v_gene: TRBV4-1

CDR3aa: CASSHILSGTGELFF
CDR3nt: TGTGCCAGCAGCCACATACTAAGCGGAACCGGGGAGCTGTTTTTT
abundance: few
j_gene: TRBJ2-2
d_gene: NA
v_gene: TRBV3-1/TRBV3-2

CDR3aa: CASSRQVNTEAFF
CDR3nt: TGTGCCAGCAGCCGACAGGTTAACACTGAAGCTTTCTTT
abundance: NA
j_gene: TRBJ1-1
d_gene: NA
v_gene: TRBV7-2

CDR3aa: CASSANNEQFF
CDR3nt: TGTGCCAGCAGCGCTAACAATGAGCAGTTCTTC
abundance: NA
j_gene: TRBJ2-1
d_gene: NA
v_gene: TRBV5-4

CDR3aa: CASSFQGAGQPQHF
CDR3nt: TGTGCCAGCAGTTTTCAGGGGGCCGGTCAGCCCCAGCATTTT
abundance: NA
j_gene: TRBJ1-5
d_gene: TRBD1
v_gene: TRBV7-2

CDR3aa: CASSVAAGTNEQYF
CDR3nt: TGTGCCAGCAGCGTAGCGGCGGGGACGAACGAGCAGTACTTC
abundance: once
j_gene: TRBJ2-7
d_gene: NA
v_gene: TRBV9

CDR3aa: CASSLASGNTDTQYF
CDR3nt: TGTGCCAGCAGCTTGGCTAGCGGAAACACAGATACGCAGTATTTT
abundance: NA
j_gene: TRBJ2-3
d_gene: TRBD2
v_gene: TRBV7-2

CDR3aa: CASSLAAANNYGYTF
CDR3nt: TGTGCCAGCAGTTTAGCCGCGGCGAACAACTATGGCTACACCTTC
abundance: NA
j_gene: TRBJ1-2
d_gene: NA
v_gene: TRBV28

CDR3aa: CASSSFTGQGWGTQYF
CDR3nt: TGTGCCAGCAGCTCCTTCACGGGGCAGGGGTGGGGGACCCAGTACTTC
abundance: NA
j_gene: TRBJ2-5
d_gene: NA
v_gene: TRBV5-4

CDR3aa: CSVVWDFDRTDTQYF
CDR3nt: TGCAGCGTTGTATGGGACTTCGATCGCACAGATACGCAGTATTTT
abundance: NA
j_gene: TRBJ2-3
d_gene: NA
v_gene: TRBV29-1

CDR3aa: CASRWGLQNTEAFF
CDR3nt: TGTGCCAGCAGATGGGGACTCCAGAACACTGAAGCTTTCTTT
abundance: NA
j_gene: TRBJ1-1
d_gene: NA
v_gene: TRBV27

CDR3aa: CASSGGQGEETQYF
CDR3nt: TGCGCCAGCAGCGGGGGACAGGGGGAAGAGACCCAGTACTTC
abundance: NA
j_gene: TRBJ2-5
d_gene: TRBD1
v_gene: TRBV5-1

CDR3aa: CASSPQAGVAGELFF
CDR3nt: TGTGCCAGCTCACCACAGGCAGGGGTGGCCGGGGAGCTGTTTTTT
abundance: NA
j_gene: TRBJ2-2
d_gene: NA
v_gene: TRBV18

CDR3aa: CASCPGQVHPYGYTF
CDR3nt: TGTGCCAGCTGCCCAGGACAGGTCCATCCCTATGGCTACACCTTC
abundance: NA
j_gene: TRBJ1-2
d_gene: TRBD1
v_gene: TRBV28

CDR3aa: CASSYGASRGIGSNQPQHF
CDR3nt: TGTGCCAGCAGTTACGGGGCCTCCCGAGGAATCGGTAGCAATCAGCCCCAGCATTTT
abundance: NA
j_gene: TRBJ1-5
d_gene: NA
v_gene: TRBV6-2/TRBV6-3

CDR3aa: CASSSAAGSNQPQHF
CDR3nt: TGTGCCAGTAGTTCGGCGGCGGGGAGTAACCAGCCCCAGCATTTT
abundance: NA
j_gene: TRBJ1-5
d_gene: NA
v_gene: TRBV19

CDR3aa: CASSKGGVDSNQPQHF
CDR3nt: TGTGCCAGCAGCAAAGGGGGAGTGGATAGCAATCAGCCCCAGCATTTT
abundance: NA
j_gene: TRBJ1-5
d_gene: NA
v_gene: TRBV21-1

CDR3aa: CASSGDRGNQPQHF
CDR3nt: TGTGCCAGCAGCGGTGACAGGGGCAATCAGCCCCAGCATTTT
abundance: NA
j_gene: TRBJ1-5
d_gene: TRBD1
v_gene: TRBV2

CDR3aa: CASSPGQGIMTQYF
CDR3nt: TGTGCCAGCAGCCCGGGACAGGGTATCATGACCCAGTACTTC
abundance: NA
j_gene: TRBJ2-5
d_gene: TRBD1
v_gene: TRBV11-2

CDR3aa: CASRAGTSETGELFF
CDR3nt: TGTGCCAGCAGAGCCGGGACTAGCGAAACCGGGGAGCTGTTTTTT
abundance: few
j_gene: TRBJ2-2
d_gene: TRBD2
v_gene: TRBV11-3

CDR3aa: CASSDTSGGAVGADTQYF
CDR3nt: TGCGCCAGCAGCGACACTAGCGGGGGGGCTGTAGGGGCAGATACGCAGTATTTT
abundance: NA
j_gene: TRBJ2-3
d_gene: TRBD2
v_gene: TRBV5-1

CDR3aa: CASSYSSGQDYEQYF
CDR3nt: TGTGCCAGCAGTTATTCCTCTGGACAGGACTACGAGCAGTACTTC
abundance: few
j_gene: TRBJ2-7
d_gene: TRBD1
v_gene: TRBV6-5

CDR3aa: CASSLSQYSGANVLTF
CDR3nt: TGTGCCAGCAGTTTATCTCAGTACTCTGGGGCCAACGTCCTGACTTTC
abundance: NA
j_gene: TRBJ2-6
d_gene: NA
v_gene: TRBV27

CDR3aa: CASSPQVNTEAFF
CDR3nt: TGCGCCAGCAGCCCGCAGGTGAACACTGAAGCTTTCTTT
abundance: many
j_gene: TRBJ1-1
d_gene: NA
v_gene: TRBV5-1

CDR3aa: CASSIGPGTSGGRDTQYF
CDR3nt: TGTGCCAGTAGTATAGGGCCCGGGACTAGCGGGGGTAGGGATACGCAGTATTTT
abundance: NA
j_gene: TRBJ2-3
d_gene: TRBD2
v_gene: TRBV19

CDR3aa: CASSQVLAGVDTQYF
CDR3nt: TGTGCCAGCAGCCAAGTTCTAGCAGGGGTGGATACGCAGTATTTT
abundance: NA
j_gene: TRBJ2-3
d_gene: NA
v_gene: TRBV14

CDR3aa: CASILSTVGEPTF
CDR3nt: TGTGCCAGCATCTTGAGTACCGTCGGTGAGCCTACCTTT
abundance: NA
j_gene: TRBJ1-1
d_gene: NA
v_gene: TRBV5-8

CDR3aa: CASSSGTGRETQYF
CDR3nt: TGTGCCAGCAGCTCGGGGACAGGTCGCGAGACCCAGTACTTC
abundance: once
j_gene: TRBJ2-5
d_gene: TRBD1
v_gene: TRBV7-2

CDR3aa: CASSSTGGNGYTF
CDR3nt: TGTGCCAGCAGCTCTACAGGGGGTAATGGCTACACCTTC
abundance: few
j_gene: TRBJ1-2
d_gene: TRBD1
v_gene: TRBV6-5

CDR3aa: CASSIQRDNSPLHF
CDR3nt: TGTGCCAGCTCAATACAGAGGGATAATTCACCCCTCCACTTT
abundance: NA
j_gene: TRBJ1-6
d_gene: NA
v_gene: TRBV18

CDR3aa: CASSTLRQGESPLHF
CDR3nt: TGTGCCAGCAGTACCCTTCGACAGGGAGAATCACCCCTCCACTTT
abundance: NA
j_gene: TRBJ1-6
d_gene: TRBD1
v_gene: TRBV27

CDR3aa: CASSLVARTGYEQYF
CDR3nt: TGTGCCAGCAGCTTAGTAGCGAGGACGGGCTACGAGCAGTACTTC
abundance: few
j_gene: TRBJ2-7
d_gene: NA
v_gene: TRBV7-9

CDR3aa: CASKRQDTDTQYF
CDR3nt: TGTGCCAGCAAAAGACAGGACACAGATACGCAGTATTTT
abundance: NA
j_gene: TRBJ2-3
d_gene: NA
v_gene: TRBV6-5

CDR3aa: CASSSSGREQYF
CDR3nt: TGTGCCAGCAGCTCGAGCGGGCGGGAGCAGTACTTC
abundance: NA
j_gene: TRBJ2-7
d_gene: NA
v_gene: TRBV5-6

CDR3aa: CAWSVRWGQGNDEQFF
CDR3nt: TGTGCCTGGAGTGTAAGGTGGGGACAGGGGAACGATGAGCAGTTCTTC
abundance: NA
j_gene: TRBJ2-1
d_gene: TRBD1
v_gene: TRBV30

CDR3aa: CASSYRQGRTDTQYF
CDR3nt: TGCGCCAGCAGCTACAGACAGGGCCGAACAGATACGCAGTATTTT
abundance: NA
j_gene: TRBJ2-3
d_gene: TRBD1
v_gene: TRBV5-1

CDR3aa: CASRVDSRLRELFF
CDR3nt: TGTGCCAGCAGGGTAGACTCCCGGTTGAGGGAGCTGTTTTTT
abundance: NA
j_gene: TRBJ2-2
d_gene: NA
v_gene: TRBV2

CDR3aa: CASSTPPRGLLGNTIYF
CDR3nt: TGTGCCAGCAGCACACCCCCCAGGGGGCTACTTGGAAACACCATATATTTT
abundance: NA
j_gene: TRBJ1-3
d_gene: TRBD1
v_gene: TRBV7-9

CDR3aa: CASKGTGLYGYTF
CDR3nt: TGTGCCAGCAAAGGGACAGGACTCTATGGCTACACCTTC
abundance: once
j_gene: TRBJ1-2
d_gene: TRBD1
v_gene: TRBV2

CDR3aa: CASSLPTGLNEKLFF
CDR3nt: TGTGCCAGCAGCTTACCGACAGGCCTTAATGAAAAACTGTTTTTT
abundance: NA
j_gene: TRBJ1-4
d_gene: NA
v_gene: TRBV11-2

CDR3aa: CASSSTVPPLYGYTF
CDR3nt: TGTGCCAGCAGCTCGACAGTGCCACCCCTCTATGGCTACACCTTC
abundance: NA
j_gene: TRBJ1-2
d_gene: NA
v_gene: TRBV11-2

CDR3aa: CASSLLYSSTDTQYF
CDR3nt: TGCGCCAGCAGCTTATTGTACTCTAGCACAGATACGCAGTATTTT
abundance: NA
j_gene: TRBJ2-3
d_gene: NA
v_gene: TRBV5-1

CDR3aa: CATLTGVEQYF
CDR3nt: TGTGCCACCTTAACAGGGGTCGAGCAGTACTTC
abundance: NA
j_gene: TRBJ2-7
d_gene: TRBD1
v_gene: TRBV10-3

CDR3aa: CASRGGQGTGYTF
CDR3nt: TGTGCCAGCAGGGGTGGACAGGGGACTGGCTACACCTTC
abundance: NA
j_gene: TRBJ1-2
d_gene: TRBD1
v_gene: TRBV6-5

CDR3aa: CASSYEAGGYTGELFF
CDR3nt: TGTGCCAGCAGTTACGAGGCAGGGGGCTACACCGGGGAGCTGTTTTTT
abundance: NA
j_gene: TRBJ2-2
d_gene: TRBD1
v_gene: TRBV6-5

CDR3aa: CASSLAGTGSNYGYTF
CDR3nt: TGTGCCAGCAGCTTAGCTGGGACAGGGTCTAACTATGGCTACACCTTC
abundance: NA
j_gene: TRBJ1-2
d_gene: TRBD1
v_gene: TRBV7-2